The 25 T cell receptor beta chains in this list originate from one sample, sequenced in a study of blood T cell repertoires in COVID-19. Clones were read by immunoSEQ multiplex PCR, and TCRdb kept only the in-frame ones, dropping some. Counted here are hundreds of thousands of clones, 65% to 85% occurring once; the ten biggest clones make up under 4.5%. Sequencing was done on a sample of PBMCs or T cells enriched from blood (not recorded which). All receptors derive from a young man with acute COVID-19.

Here the CDR3 reads CASSTLQGDKNGYTF. CDR3 DNA sequence: TGTGCCAGCTCAACCCTACAGGGCGATAAGAATGGCTACACCTTC. This chain connects TRBV18 to TRBJ1-2; perhaps TRBD1 as D (6 bases). Germline CDR1 KGHSH, CDR2 LQKENI. V was clipped by 5 bases and J by 6 bases, with 19 bases between them. The CDR3 has 15 amino acids.

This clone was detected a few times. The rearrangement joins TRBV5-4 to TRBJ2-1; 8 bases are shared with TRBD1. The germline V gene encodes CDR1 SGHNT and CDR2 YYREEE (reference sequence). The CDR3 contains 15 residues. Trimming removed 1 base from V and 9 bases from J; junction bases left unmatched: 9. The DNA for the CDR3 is TGTGCCAGCAGCTTGAGGACAGGGTTGAGCGGTGAGCAGTTCTTC. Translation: CASSLRTGLSGEQFF.

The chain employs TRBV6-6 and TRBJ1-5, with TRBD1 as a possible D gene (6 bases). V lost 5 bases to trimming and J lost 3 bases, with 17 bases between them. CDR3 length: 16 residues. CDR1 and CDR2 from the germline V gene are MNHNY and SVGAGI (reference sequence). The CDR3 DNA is TGTGCCAGCAGTCCCTACCGGACAGATGTCAATCAGCCCCAGCATTTT. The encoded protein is CASSPYRTDVNQPQHF.

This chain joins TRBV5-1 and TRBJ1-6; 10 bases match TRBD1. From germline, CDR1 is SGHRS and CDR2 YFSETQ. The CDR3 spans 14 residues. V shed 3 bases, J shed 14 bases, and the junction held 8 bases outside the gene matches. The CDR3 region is CASSSGQGLRTLHF. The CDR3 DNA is TGCGCCAGCAGCTCGGGACAGGGGCTGAGGACCCTCCACTTT.

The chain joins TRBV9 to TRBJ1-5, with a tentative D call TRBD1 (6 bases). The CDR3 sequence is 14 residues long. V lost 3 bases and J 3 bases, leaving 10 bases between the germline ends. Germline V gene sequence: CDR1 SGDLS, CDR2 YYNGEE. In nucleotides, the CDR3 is TGTGCCAGCAGCGCCCGGGACACCAATCAGCCCCAGCATTTT. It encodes CASSARDTNQPQHF.

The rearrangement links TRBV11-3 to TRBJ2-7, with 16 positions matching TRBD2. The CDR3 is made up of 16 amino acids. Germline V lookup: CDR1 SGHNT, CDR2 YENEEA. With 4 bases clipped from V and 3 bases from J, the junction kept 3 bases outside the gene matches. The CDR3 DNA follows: TGTGCCAGCAGCTCGGGACTAGCGGGGGGGCTCTACGAGCAGTACTTC. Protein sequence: CASSSGLAGGLYEQYF.

The CDR3 coding sequence is TGTGCCACCAGCAGTCCGACTTTTCGCGAGCAGTACTTC. Translation gives CATSSPTFREQYF. The chain employs TRBV15 and TRBJ2-7; no clear D. The CDR3 covers 13 residues. Germline CDR1 reads LNHNV; CDR2 reads YYDKDF (reference sequence). V lost 3 bases and J 6 bases, leaving 12 bases between the germline ends.

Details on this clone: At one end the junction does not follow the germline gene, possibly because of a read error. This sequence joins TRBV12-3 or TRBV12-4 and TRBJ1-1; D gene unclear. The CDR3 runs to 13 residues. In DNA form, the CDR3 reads TGTGCCAGCACCGAAGTCCCGAACTCTGAAGCTTTCTTT. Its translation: CASTEVPNSEAFF.

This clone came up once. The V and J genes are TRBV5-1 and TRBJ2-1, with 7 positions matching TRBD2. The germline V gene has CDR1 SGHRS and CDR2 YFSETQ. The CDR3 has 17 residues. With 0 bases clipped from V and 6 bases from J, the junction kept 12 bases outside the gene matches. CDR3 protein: CASSLEFRGDPFNEQFF. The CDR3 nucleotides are TGCGCCAGCAGCTTGGAATTCCGGGGGGACCCCTTCAATGAGCAGTTCTTC.

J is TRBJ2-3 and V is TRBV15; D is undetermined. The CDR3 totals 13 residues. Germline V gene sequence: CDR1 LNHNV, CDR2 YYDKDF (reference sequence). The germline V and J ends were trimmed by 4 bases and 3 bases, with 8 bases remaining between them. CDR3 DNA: TGTGCCACCAGCACCCTACGAACAGATACGCAGTATTTT. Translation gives CATSTLRTDTQYF. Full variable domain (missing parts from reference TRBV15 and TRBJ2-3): DAMVIQNPRYQVTQFGKPVTLSCSQTLNHNVMYWYQQKSSQAPKLLFHYYDKDFNNEADTPDNFQSRRPNTSFCFLDIRSPGLGDTAMYLCATSTLRTDTQYFGPGTRLTVL.

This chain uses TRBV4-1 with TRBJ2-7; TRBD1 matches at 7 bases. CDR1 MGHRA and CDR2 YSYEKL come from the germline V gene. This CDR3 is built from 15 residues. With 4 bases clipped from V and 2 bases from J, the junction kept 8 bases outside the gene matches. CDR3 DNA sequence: TGCGCCAGCAGCCCTTTAGGGCAGGGGGCCTACGAGCAGTACTTC. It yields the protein CASSPLGQGAYEQYF.

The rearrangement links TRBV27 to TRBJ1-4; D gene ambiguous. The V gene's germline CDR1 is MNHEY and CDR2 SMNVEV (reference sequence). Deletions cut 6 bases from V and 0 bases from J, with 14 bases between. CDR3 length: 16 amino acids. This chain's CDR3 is CASRKQKFATNEKLFF. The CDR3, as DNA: TGTGCCAGCAGAAAACAGAAGTTTGCAACTAATGAAAAACTGTTTTTT.

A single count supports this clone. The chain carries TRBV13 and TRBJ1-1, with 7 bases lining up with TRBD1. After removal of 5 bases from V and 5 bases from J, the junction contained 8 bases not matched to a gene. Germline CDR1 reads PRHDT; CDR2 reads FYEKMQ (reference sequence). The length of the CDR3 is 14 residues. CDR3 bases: TGTGCCAGCAGCCTCGACAGGGATACGACTGAAGCTTTCTTT. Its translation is CASSLDRDTTEAFF.

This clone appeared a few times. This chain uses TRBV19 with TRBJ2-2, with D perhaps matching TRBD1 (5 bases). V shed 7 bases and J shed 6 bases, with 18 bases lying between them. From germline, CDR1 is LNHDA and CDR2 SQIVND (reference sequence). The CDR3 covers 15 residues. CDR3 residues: CASMRWQGQSGELFF. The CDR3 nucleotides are TGTGCCAGTATGAGGTGGCAGGGCCAGTCCGGGGAGCTGTTTTTT. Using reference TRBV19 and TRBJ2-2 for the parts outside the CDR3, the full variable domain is DGGITQSPKYLFRKEGQNVTLSCEQNLNHDAMYWYRQDPGQGLRLIYYSQIVNDFQKGDIAEGYSVSREKKESFPLTVTSAQKNPTAFYLCASMRWQGQSGELFFGEGSRLTVL.

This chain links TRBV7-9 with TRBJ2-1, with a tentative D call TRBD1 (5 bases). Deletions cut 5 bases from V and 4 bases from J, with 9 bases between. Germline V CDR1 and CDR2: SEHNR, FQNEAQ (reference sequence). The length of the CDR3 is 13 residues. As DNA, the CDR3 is TGTGCCAGCAGCAACCGACAGTACAATGAGCAGTTCTTC. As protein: CASSNRQYNEQFF.

The CDR3 DNA sequence: TGTGCCAGCAGCCGACGACTAGCGGGTCCCACAGATACGCAGTATTTT. It encodes CASSRRLAGPTDTQYF. The chain joins TRBV11-1 to TRBJ2-3, with 10 bases that match TRBD2. The CDR3 runs 16 residues. Germline V gene data show CDR1 as SGHAT and CDR2 as FQDESV (reference sequence). V gave up 5 bases and J gave up 2 bases; unmatched junction bases: 7.

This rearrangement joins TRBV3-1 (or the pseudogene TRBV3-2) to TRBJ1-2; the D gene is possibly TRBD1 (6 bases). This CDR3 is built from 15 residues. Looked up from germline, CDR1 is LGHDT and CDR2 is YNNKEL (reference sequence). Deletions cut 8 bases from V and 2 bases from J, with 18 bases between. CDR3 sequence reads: CASSIGKGTNYGYTF. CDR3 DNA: TGTGCCAGCTCTATTGGTAAGGGGACAAACTATGGCTACACCTTC.

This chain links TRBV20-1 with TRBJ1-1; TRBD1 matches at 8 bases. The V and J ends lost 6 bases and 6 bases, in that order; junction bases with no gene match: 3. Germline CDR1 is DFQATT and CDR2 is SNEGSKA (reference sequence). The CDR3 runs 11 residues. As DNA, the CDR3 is TGCAGTGCACAGGGGGTCGCTGAAGCTTTCTTT. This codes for CSAQGVAEAFF.

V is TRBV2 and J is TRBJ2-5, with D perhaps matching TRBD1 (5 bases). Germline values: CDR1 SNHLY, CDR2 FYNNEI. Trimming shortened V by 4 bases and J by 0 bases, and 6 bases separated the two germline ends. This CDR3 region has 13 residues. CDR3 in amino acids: CASSGTNQETQYF. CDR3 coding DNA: TGTGCCAGCAGTGGGACAAACCAAGAGACCCAGTACTTC.

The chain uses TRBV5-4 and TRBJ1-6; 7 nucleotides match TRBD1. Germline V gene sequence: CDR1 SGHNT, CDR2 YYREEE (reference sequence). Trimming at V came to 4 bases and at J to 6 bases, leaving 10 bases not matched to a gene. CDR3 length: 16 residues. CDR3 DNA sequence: TGTGCCAGCAGCACTGACAGGGTAGGGACTAATTCACCCCTCCACTTT. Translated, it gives CASSTDRVGTNSPLHF.

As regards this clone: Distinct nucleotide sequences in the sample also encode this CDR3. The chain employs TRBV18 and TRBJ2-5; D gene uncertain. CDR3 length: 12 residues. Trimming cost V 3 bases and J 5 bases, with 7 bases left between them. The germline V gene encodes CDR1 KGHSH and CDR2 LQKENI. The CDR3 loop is CASSPTRETQYF. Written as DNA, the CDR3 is TGTGCCAGCTCACCTACTCGGGAGACCCAGTACTTC. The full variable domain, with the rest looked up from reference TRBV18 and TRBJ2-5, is NAGVMQNPRHLVRRRGQEARLRCSPMKGHSHVYWYRQLPEEGLKFMVYLQKENIIDESGMPKERFSAEFPKEGPSILRIQQVVRGDSAAYFCASSPTRETQYFGPGTRLLVL.

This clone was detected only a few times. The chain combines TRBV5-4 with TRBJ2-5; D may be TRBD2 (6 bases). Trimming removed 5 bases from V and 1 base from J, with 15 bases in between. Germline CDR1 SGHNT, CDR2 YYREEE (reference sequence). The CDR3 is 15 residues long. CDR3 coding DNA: TGTGCCAGCAGGATGGGCGGGGTCACCCAAGAGACCCAGTACTTC. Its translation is CASRMGGVTQETQYF.

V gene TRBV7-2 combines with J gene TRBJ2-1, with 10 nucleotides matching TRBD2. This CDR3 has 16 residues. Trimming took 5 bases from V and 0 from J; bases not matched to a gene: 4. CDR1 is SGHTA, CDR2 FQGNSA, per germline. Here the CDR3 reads CASSQRGGLSYNEQFF. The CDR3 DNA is TGTGCCAGCAGCCAGCGGGGGGGCCTCTCCTACAATGAGCAGTTCTTC.

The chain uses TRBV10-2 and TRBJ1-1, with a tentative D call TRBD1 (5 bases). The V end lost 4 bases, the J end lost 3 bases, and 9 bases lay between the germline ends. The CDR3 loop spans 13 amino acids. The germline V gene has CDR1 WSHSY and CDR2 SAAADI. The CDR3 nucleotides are TGCGCCAGCAGTGGACAGATCCACACTGAAGCTTTCTTT. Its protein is CASSGQIHTEAFF.

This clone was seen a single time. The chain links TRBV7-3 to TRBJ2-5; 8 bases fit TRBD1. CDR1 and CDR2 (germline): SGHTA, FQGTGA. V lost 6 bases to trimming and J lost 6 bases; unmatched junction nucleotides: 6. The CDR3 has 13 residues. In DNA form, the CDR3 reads TGTGCCAGCAGTTACGACAGGGGTCAGACCCAGTACTTC. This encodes CASSYDRGQTQYF.